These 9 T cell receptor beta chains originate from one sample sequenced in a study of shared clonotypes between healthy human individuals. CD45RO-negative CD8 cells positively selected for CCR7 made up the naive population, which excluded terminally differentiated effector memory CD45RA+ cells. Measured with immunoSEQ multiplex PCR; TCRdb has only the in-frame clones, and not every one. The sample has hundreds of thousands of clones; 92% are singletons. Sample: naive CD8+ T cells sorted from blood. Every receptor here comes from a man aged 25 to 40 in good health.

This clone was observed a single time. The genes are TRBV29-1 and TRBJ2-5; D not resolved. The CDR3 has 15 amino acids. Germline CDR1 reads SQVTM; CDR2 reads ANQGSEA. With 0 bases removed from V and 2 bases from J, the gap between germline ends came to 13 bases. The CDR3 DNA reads TGCAGCGTTGAAGACACAACAGAAAAACAAGAGACCCAGTACTTC. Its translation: CSVEDTTEKQETQYF. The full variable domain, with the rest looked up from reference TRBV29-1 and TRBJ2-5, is SAVISQKPSRDICQRGTSLTIQCQVDSQVTMMFWYRQQPGQSLTLIATANQGSEATYESGFVIDKFPISRPNLTFSTLTVSNMSPEDSSIYLCSVEDTTEKQETQYFGPGTRLLVL.

CDR3 coding DNA: TGTGCCAGCAGTACCTACCGACAGGCTAGCTCCTACGAGCAGTACTTC. This sequence encodes CASSTYRQASSYEQYF. The chain recombines TRBV27 with TRBJ2-7, with D perhaps matching TRBD1 (6 bases). V lost 5 bases to trimming and J lost 0 bases, with 17 bases between them. This CDR3 is 16 amino acids long. Germline V gene sequence: CDR1 MNHEY, CDR2 SMNVEV (reference sequence).

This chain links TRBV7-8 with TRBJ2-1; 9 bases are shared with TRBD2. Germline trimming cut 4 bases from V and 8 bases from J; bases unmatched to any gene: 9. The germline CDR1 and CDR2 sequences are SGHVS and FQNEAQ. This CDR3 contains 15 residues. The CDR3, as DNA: TGTGCCAGCAGCTCGGGACTAGCCCGAATGGATGAGCAGTTCTTC. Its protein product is CASSSGLARMDEQFF.

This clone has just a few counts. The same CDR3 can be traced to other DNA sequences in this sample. The CDR3 is CASSISGNTEAFF. CDR3 nucleotides: TGTGCCAGTAGTATTTCAGGGAACACTGAAGCTTTCTTT. This chain joins TRBV19 and TRBJ1-1, with unresolved D. The germline V gene encodes CDR1 LNHDA and CDR2 SQIVND (reference sequence). The CDR3 spans 13 residues. V lost 3 bases, J lost 1 base, and 6 bases lay in between.

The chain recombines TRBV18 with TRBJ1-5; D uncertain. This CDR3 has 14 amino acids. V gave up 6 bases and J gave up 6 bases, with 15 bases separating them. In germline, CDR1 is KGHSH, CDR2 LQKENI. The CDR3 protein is CASSPEVLGQPQHF. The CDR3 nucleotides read TGTGCCAGCTCTCCCGAAGTTTTGGGTCAGCCCCAGCATTTT.

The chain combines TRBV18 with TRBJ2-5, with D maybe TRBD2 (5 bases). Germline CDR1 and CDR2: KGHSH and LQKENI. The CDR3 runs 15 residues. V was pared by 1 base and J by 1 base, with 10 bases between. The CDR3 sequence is CASSPLDSPQETQYF. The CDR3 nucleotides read TGTGCCAGCTCACCACTGGACTCACCCCAAGAGACCCAGTACTTC. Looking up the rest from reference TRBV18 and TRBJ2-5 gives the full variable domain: NAGVMQNPRHLVRRRGQEARLRCSPMKGHSHVYWYRQLPEEGLKFMVYLQKENIIDESGMPKERFSAEFPKEGPSILRIQQVVRGDSAAYFCASSPLDSPQETQYFGPGTRLLVL.

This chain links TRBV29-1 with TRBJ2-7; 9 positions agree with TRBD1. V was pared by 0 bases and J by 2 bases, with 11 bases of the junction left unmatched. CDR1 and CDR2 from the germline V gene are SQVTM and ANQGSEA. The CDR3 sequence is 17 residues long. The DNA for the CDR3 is TGCAGCGTTGAAGATCAACCTTCGGACAGGGGAGCCTACGAGCAGTACTTC. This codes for CSVEDQPSDRGAYEQYF.

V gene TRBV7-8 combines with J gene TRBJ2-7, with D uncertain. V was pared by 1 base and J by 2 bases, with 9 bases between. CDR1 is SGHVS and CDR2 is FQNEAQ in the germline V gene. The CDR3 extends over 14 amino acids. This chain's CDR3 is CASSLEAGTYEQYF. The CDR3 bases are TGTGCCAGCAGCTTAGAGGCAGGAACCTACGAGCAGTACTTC.

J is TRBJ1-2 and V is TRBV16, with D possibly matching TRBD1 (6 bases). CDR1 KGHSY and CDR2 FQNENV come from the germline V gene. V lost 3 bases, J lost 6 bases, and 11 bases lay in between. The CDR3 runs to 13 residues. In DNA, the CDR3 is TGTGCCAGCAGCCAGGCCACAGGGAATGGCTACACCTTC. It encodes CASSQATGNGYTF.